This entry concerns a single T cell receptor beta chain. This specimen comes from a study of blood T cell repertoires in COVID-19. Assay: immunoSEQ multiplex PCR; the TCRdb copy retains only in-frame clones and omits some. The data show around 300,000 clones, with 89% seen just once and less than 2% held by the top ten. The CDR3 consists of 13 residues. Germline CDR1 and CDR2: SQVTM and ANQGSEA. V was trimmed by 4 bases and J by 2 bases, leaving 10 bases between them. The chain recombines TRBV29-1 with TRBJ2-3; D not certain. This receptor was taken from a woman aged 40-49 years who had recovered from COVID-19. Sequencing used PBMCs or T cells enriched from blood (not recorded which). This CDR3 reads CSVAARNTDTQYF. The CDR3, as DNA: TGCAGCGTTGCGGCGCGGAACACAGATACGCAGTATTTT.